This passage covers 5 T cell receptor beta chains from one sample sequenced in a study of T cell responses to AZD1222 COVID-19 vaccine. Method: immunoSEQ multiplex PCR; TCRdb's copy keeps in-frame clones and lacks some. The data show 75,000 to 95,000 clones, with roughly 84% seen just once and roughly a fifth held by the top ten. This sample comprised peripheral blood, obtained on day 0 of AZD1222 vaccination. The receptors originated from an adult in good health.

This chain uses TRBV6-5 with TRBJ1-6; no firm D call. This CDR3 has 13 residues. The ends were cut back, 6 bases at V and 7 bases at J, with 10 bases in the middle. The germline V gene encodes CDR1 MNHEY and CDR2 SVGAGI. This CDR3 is CASRAQLNSPLHF. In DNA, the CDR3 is TGTGCCAGCAGGGCGCAACTGAATTCACCCCTCCACTTT.

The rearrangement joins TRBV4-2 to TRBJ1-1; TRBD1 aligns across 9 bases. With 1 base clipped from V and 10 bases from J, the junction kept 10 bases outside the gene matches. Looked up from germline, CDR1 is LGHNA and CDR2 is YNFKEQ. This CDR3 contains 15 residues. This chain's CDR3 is CASSQVGGQGTLAFF. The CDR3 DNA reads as TGTGCCAGCAGCCAAGTAGGCGGACAGGGGACGTTAGCTTTCTTT.

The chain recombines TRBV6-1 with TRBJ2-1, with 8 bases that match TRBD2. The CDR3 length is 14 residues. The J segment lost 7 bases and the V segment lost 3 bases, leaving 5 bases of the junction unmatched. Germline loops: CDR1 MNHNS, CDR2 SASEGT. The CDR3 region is CASSDGTSWNEQFF. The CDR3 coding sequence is TGTGCCAGCAGTGATGGGACTAGTTGGAATGAGCAGTTCTTC.

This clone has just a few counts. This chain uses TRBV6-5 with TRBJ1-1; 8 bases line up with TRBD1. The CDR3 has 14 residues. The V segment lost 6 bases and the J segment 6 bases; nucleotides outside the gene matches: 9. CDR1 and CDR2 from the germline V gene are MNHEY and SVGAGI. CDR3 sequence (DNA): TGTGCCAGCAGGAAATCAGGGGGCGCACCTGAAGCTTTCTTT. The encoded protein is CASRKSGGAPEAFF.

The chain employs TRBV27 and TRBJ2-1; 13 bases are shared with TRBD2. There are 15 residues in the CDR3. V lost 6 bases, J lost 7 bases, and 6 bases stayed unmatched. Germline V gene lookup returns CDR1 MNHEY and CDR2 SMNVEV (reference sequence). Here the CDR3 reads CASRDGLAGVNEQFF. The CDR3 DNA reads TGTGCCAGCAGGGACGGACTAGCGGGAGTTAATGAGCAGTTCTTC.